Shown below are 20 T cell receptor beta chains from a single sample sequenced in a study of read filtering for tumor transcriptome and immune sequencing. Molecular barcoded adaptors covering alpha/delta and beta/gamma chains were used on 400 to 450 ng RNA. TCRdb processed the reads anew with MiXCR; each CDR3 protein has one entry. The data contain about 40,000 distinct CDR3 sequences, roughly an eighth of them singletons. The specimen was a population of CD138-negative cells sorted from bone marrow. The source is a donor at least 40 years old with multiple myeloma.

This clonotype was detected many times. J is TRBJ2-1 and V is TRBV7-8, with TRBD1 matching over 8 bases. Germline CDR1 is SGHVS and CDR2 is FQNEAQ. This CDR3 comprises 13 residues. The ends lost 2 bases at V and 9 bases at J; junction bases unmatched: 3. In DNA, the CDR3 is TGTGCCAGCAGCTTACACAGGGGGAGTGAGCAGTTCTTC. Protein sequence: CASSLHRGSEQFF.

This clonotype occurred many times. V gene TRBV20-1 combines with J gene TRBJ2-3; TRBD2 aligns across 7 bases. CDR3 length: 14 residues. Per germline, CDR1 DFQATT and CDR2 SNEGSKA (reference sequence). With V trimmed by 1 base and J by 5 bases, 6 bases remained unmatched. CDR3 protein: CSARVSGAGDTQYF. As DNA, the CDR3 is TGCAGTGCTAGAGTGAGCGGGGCTGGAGATACGCAGTATTTT.

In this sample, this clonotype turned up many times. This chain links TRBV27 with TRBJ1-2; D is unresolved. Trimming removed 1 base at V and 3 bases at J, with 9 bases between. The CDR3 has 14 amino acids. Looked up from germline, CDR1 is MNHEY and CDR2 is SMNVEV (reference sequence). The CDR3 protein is CASSLWADDYGYTF. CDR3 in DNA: TGTGCCAGCAGTTTATGGGCAGATGACTATGGCTACACCTTC.

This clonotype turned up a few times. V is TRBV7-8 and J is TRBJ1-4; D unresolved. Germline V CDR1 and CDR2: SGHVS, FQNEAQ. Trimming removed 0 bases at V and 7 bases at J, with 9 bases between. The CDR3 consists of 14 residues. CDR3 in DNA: TGTGCCAGCAGCTTAGCGGCTAAGGGTGAAAAACTGTTTTTT. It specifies CASSLAAKGEKLFF.

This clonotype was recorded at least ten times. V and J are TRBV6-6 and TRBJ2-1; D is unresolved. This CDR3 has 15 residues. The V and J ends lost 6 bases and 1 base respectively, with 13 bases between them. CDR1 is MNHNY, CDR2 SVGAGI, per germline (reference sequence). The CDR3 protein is CASRVDEGSYNEQFF. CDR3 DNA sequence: TGTGCCAGCAGAGTAGATGAAGGTTCCTACAATGAGCAGTTCTTC.

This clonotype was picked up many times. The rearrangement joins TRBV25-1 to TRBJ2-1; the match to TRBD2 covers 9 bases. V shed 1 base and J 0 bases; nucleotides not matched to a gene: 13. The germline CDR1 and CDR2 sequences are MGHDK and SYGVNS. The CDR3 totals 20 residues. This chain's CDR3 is CASSESASGTGISSYNEQFF. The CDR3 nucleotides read TGTGCCAGCAGTGAATCCGCTAGCGGGACGGGGATTAGCTCCTACAATGAGCAGTTCTTC. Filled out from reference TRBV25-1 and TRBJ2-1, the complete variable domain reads EADIYQTPRYLVIGTGKKITLECSQTMGHDKMYWYQQDPGMELHLIHYSYGVNSTEKGDLSSESTVSRIRTEHFPLTLESARPSHTSQYLCASSESASGTGISSYNEQFFGPGTRLTVL.

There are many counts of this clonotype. The CDR3 DNA reads TGCGCCAGCAGTTTTCAGGGGGAAACTGAAGCTTTCTTT. This encodes CASSFQGETEAFF. V is TRBV5-1 and J is TRBJ1-1, with 7 bases matching TRBD1. With 5 bases clipped from V and 5 bases from J, the junction kept 6 bases outside the gene matches. The CDR3 loop spans 13 amino acids. Germline lookup yields CDR1 SGHRS and CDR2 YFSETQ.

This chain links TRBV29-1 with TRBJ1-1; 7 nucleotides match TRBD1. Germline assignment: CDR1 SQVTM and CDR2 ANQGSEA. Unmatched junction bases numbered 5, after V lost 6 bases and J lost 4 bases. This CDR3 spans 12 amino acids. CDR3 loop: CSVDPGGTEAFF. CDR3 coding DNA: TGCAGCGTGGACCCAGGGGGCACTGAAGCTTTCTTT.

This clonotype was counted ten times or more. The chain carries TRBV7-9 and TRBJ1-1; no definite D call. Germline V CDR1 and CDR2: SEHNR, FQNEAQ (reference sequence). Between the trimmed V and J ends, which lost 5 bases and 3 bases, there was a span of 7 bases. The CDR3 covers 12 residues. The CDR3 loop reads CASSDAYTEAFF. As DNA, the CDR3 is TGTGCCAGCAGCGACGCGTACACTGAAGCTTTCTTT.

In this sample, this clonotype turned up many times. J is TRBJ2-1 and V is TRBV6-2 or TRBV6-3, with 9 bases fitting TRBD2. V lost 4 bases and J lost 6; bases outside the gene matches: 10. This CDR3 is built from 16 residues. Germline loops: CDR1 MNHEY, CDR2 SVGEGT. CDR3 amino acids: CASSSRGSGRGNEQFF. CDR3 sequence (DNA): TGTGCCAGCAGTTCCCGGGGTAGCGGGAGAGGCAATGAGCAGTTCTTC.

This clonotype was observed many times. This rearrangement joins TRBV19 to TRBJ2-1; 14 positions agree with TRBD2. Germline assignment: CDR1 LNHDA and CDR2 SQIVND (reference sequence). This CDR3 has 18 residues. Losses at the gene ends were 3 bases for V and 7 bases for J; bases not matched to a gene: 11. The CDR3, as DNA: TGTGCCAGTAGTATCCAGGGACGACTAGCGGGAGGGCCGAATGAGCAGTTCTTC. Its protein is CASSIQGRLAGGPNEQFF.

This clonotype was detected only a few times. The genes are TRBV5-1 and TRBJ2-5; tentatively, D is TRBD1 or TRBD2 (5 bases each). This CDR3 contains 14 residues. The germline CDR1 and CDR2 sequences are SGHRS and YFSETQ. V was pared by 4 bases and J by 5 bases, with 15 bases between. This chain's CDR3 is CASSPLTGGETQYF. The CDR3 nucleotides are TGCGCCAGCAGCCCCCTAACAGGCGGGGAGACCCAGTACTTC.

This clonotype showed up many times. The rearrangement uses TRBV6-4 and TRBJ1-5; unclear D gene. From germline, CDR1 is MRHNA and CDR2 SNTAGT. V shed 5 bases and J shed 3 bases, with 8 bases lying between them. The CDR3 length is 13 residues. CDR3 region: CASSRAPNQPQHF. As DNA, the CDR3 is TGTGCCAGCAGTCGGGCCCCCAATCAGCCCCAGCATTTT.

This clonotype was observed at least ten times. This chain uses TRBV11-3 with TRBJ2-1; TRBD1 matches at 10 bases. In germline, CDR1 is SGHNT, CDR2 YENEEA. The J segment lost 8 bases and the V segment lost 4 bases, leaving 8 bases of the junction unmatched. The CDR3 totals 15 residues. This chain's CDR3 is CASSSRGQGFYEQFF. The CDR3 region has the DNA TGTGCCAGCAGCTCGCGGGGACAGGGGTTCTATGAGCAGTTCTTC.

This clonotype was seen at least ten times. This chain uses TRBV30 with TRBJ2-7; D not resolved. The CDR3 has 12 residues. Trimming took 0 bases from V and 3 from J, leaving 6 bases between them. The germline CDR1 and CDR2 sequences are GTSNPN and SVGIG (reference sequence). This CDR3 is CAWSVRNYEQYF. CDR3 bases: TGTGCCTGGAGTGTAAGAAACTACGAGCAGTACTTC.

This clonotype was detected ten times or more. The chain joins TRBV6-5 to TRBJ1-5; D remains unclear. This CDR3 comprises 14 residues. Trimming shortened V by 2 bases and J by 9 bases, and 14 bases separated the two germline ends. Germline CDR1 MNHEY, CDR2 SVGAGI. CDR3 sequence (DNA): TGTGCCAGCAGTTACCTAAGAACCGGTTTGCCCCAGCATTTT. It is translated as CASSYLRTGLPQHF.

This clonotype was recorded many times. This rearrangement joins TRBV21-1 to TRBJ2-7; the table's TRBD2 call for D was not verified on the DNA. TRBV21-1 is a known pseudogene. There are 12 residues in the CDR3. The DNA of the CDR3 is TGTGCCAGCACCGGACTAGCCTACGAGCAGTACTTC. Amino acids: CASTGLAYEQYF.

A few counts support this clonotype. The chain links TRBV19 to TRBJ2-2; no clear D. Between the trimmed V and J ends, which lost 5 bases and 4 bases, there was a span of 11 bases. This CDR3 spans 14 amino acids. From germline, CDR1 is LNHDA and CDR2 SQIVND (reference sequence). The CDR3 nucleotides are TGTGCCAGTAGTCACATAGGCGGCACCGGGGAGCTGTTTTTT. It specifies CASSHIGGTGELFF.

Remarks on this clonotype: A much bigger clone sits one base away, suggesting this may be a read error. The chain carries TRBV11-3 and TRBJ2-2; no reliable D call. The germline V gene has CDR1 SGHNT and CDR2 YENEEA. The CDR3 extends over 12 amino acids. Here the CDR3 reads CASSSNIGELFF. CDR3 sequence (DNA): TGTGCCAGCAGCTCCAACATCGGGGAGCTGTTTTTT. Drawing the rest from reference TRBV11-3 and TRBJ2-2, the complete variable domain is EAGVVQSPRYKIIEKKQPVAFWCNPISGHNTLYWYLQNLGQGPELLIRYENEEAVDDSQLPKDRFSAERLKGVDSTLKIQPAELGDSAVYLCASSSNIGELFFGEGSRLTVL.

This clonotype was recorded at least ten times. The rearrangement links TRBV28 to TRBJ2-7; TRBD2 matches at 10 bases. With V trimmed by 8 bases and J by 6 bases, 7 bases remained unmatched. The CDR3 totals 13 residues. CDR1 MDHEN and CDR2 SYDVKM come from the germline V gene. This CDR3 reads CASSLAGVAEQYF. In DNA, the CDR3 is TGTGCCAGCTCCCTAGCGGGAGTCGCCGAGCAGTACTTC.